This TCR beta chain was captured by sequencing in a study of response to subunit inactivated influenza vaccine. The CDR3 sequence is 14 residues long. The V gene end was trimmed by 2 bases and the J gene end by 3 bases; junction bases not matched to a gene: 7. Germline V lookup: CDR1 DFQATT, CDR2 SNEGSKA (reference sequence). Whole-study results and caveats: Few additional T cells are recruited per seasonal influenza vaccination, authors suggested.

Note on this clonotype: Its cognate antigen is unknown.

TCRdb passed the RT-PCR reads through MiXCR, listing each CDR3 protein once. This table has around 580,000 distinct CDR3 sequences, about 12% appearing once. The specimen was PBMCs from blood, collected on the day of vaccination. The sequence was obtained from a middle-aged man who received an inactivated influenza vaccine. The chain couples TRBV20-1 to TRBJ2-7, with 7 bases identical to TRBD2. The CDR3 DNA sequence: TGCAGTGCTAGAAGAGCGGGAAACGTCTACGAGCAGTACTTC. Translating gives CSARRAGNVYEQYF.